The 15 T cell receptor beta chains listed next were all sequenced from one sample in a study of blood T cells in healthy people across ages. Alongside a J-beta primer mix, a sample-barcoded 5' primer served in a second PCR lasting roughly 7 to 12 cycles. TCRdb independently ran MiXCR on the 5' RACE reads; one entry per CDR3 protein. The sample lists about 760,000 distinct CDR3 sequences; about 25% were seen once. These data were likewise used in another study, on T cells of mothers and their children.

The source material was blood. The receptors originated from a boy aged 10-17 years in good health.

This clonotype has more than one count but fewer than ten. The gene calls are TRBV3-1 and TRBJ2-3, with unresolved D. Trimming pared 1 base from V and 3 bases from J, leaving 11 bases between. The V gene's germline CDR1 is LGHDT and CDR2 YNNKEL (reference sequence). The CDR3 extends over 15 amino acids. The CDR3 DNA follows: TGTGCCAGCAGCCAAGTGAACCTAGGGACAGATACGCAGTATTTT. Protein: CASSQVNLGTDTQYF.

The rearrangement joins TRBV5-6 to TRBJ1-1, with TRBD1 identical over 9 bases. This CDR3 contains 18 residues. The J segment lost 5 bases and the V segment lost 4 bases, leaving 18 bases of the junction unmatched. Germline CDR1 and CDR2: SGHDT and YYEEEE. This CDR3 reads CASSERPGQGLRGTEAFF. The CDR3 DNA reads TGTGCCAGCAGCGAGAGGCCGGGACAGGGACTTCGTGGAACTGAAGCTTTCTTT. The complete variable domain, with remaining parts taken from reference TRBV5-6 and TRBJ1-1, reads DAGVTQSPTHLIKTRGQQVTLRCSPKSGHDTVSWYQQALGQGPQFIFQYYEEEERQRGNFPDRFSGHQFPNYSSELNVNALLLGDSALYLCASSERPGQGLRGTEAFFGQGTRLTVV.

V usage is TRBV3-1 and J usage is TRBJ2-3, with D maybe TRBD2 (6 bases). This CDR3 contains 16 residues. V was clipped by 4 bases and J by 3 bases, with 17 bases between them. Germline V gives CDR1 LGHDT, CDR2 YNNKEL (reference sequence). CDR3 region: CASSLTLGGGTDTQYF. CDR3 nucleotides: TGTGCCAGCAGCCTAACCTTGGGGGGAGGAACAGATACGCAGTATTTT.

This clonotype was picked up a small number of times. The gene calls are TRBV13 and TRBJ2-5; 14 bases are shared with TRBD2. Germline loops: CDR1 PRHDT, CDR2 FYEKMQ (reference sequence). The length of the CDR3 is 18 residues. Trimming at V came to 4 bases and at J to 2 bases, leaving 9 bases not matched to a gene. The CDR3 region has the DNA TGTGCCAGCAGCTCTAGACTAGCGGGAGGGCCAGGGCAAGAGACCCAGTACTTC. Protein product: CASSSRLAGGPGQETQYF.

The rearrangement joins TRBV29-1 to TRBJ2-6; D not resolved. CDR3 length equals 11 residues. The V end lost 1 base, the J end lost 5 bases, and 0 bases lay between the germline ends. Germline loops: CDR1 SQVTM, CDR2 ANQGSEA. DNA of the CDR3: TGCAGCGTTGAAGGGGCCAACGTCCTGACTTTC. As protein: CSVEGANVLTF.

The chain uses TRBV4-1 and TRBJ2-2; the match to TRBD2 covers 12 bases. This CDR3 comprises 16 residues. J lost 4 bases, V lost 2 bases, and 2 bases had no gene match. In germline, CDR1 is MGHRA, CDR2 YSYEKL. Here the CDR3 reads CASSQRLAGVTGELFF. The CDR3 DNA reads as TGCGCCAGCAGCCAACGACTAGCGGGAGTCACCGGGGAGCTGTTTTTT.

The CDR3 coding sequence is TGCGCCAGCAGCTTGAATCGCCAGGGGGACCTCTATGGCTACACCTTC. It specifies CASSLNRQGDLYGYTF. The V gene is TRBV5-1, the J gene TRBJ1-2, with 7 bases matching TRBD1. This CDR3 region has 16 residues. The V gene's germline CDR1 is SGHRS and CDR2 YFSETQ. The V and J ends lost 1 base and 4 bases, in that order; junction bases with no gene match: 10.

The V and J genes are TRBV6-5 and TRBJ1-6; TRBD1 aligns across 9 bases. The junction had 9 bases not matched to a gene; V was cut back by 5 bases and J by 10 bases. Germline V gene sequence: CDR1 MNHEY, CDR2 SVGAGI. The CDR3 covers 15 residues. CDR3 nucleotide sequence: TGTGCCAGCAGTCCGATTGGGACAGGGAGGTCACCCCTCCACTTT. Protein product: CASSPIGTGRSPLHF.

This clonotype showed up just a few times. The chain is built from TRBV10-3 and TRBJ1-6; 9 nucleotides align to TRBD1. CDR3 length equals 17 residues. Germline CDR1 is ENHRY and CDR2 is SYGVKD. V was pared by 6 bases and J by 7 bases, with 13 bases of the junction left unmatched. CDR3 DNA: TGTGCCATCAGCGCGGGACAGGGCCAACCGTTAAATTCACCCCTCCACTTT. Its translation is CAISAGQGQPLNSPLHF.

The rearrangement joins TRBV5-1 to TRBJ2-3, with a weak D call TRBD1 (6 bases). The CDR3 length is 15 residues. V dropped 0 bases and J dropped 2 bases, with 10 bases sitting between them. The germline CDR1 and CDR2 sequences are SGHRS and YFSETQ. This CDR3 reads CASSLERTDTDTQYF. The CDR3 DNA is TGCGCCAGCAGCTTGGAGCGGACAGACACAGATACGCAGTATTTT.

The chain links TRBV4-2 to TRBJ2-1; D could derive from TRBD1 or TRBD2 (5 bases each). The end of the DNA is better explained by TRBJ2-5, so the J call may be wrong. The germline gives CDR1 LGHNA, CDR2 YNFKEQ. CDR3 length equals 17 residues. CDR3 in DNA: TGTGCCAGCAGCCAAGATTCTCGGCTAGCCGGGACAGAGACCCAGTACTTC. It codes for CASSQDSRLAGTETQYF.

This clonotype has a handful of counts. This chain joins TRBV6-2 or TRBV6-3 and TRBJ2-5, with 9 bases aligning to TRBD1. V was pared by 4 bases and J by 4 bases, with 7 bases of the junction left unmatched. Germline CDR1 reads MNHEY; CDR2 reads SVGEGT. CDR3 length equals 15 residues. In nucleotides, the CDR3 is TGTGCCAGCAGTTCCGGGACAGGGTGGGGAGAGACCCAGTACTTC. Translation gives CASSSGTGWGETQYF.

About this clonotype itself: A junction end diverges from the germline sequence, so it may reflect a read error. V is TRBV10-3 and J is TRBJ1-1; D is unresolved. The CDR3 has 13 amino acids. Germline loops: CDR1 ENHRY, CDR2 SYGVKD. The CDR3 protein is CAISVSVNTEAFF. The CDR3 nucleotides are TGTGCCATCAGTGTTTCAGTGAACACTGAAGCCTTCTTT.

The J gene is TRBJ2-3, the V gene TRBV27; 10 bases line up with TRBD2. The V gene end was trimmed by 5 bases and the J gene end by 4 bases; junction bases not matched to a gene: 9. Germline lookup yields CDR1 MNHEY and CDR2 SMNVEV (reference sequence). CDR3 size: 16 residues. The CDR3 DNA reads TGTGCCAGCAGTCCTCCGGGACTAGCGTACGCAGATACGCAGTATTTT. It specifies CASSPPGLAYADTQYF.

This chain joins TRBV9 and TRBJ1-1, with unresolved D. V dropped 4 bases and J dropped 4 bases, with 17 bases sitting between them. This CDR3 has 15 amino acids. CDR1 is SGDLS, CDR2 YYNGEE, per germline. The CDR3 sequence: CASSPYRDVVTEAFF. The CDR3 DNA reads TGTGCCAGCAGCCCATATAGAGACGTGGTCACTGAAGCTTTCTTT.